This T cell receptor (beta chain) originates from a study of PD-1 blockade in classical Hodgkin lymphoma. Study-wide points: No one has yet defined what causes the repertoire differences, which may be disease activity or prior therapy. Initiation of nivolumab under 1 year after ASCT led to exclusion of patients. Compared with baseline, CD4+ but not CD8+ TCR diversity had risen significantly by C4D1. Complete responders entered with baseline diversity on par with newly diagnosed patients, the results showed.

With respect to this clone: The target antigen is unknown.

TCRdb's copy holds only in-frame clones and misses some; the assay was immunoSEQ multiplex PCR. The data show around 45,000 clones, approximately 71% seen once. V lost 0 bases to trimming and J lost 9 bases, with 38 bases between them. In germline, CDR1 is SGHDN, CDR2 FVKESK. There are 22 residues in the CDR3. Every single patient, without exception, relapsed after autologous stem cell transplantation, and brentuximab vedotin exposure varied. This material consisted of peripheral blood mononuclear cells (PBMCs), taken at baseline. The origin of this receptor is a human donor with classical Hodgkin lymphoma. The genes are TRBV14 and TRBJ1-1; D gene ambiguous. As DNA, the CDR3 is TGTGCCAGCAGCCAAGAGGGAACTGGAGTCTATGTAACGCGGCAGGAGGAGACCCAAGCTTTCTTT. This gives the protein CASSQEGTGVYVTRQEETQAFF.